This T cell receptor (beta chain) was identified during a study of cytotoxic CD8 clonotypes in ibrutinib-treated CLL. The overall study: The patients, about a dozen relapsed/refractory and fewer than 16 treatment-naive, included around 17 who were IGHV unmutated.

The CDR3 runs to 15 residues. V shed 5 bases and J shed 11 bases, with 24 bases lying between them. In germline, CDR1 is SNHLY, CDR2 FYNNEI. Assay: immunoSEQ multiplex PCR; the TCRdb copy retains only in-frame clones and omits some. The data hold 300,000 to 400,000 clones, with 67% observed a single time. This sample comprised PBMCs, obtained after 36 months of ibrutinib treatment. This sequence originates from a human donor with chronic lymphocytic leukemia. This rearrangement joins TRBV2 to TRBJ1-1, with unresolved D. CDR3 sequence (DNA): TGTGCCAGCAGTCCTCCCGGGGTAGGTTCCAGGTGGGCTTTCTTT. Translating gives CASSPPGVGSRWAFF.